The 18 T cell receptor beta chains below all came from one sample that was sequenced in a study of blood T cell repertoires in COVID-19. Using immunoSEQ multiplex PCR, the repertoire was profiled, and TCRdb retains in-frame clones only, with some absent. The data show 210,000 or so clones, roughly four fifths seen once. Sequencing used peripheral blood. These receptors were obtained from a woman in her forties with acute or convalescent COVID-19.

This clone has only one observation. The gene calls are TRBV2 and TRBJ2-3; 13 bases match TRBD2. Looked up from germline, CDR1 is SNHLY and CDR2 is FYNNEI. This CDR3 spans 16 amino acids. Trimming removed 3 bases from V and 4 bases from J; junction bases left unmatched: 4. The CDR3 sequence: CASSEGLAGRADTQYF. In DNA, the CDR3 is TGTGCCAGCAGTGAGGGACTAGCGGGGAGGGCAGATACGCAGTATTTT.

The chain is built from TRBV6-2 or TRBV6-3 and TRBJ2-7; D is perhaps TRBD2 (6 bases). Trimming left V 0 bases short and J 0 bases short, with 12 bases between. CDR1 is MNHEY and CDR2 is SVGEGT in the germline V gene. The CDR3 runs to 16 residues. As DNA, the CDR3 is TGTGCCAGCAGTTACTCGAGTAGCGGCCTCTCCTACGAGCAGTACTTC. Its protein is CASSYSSSGLSYEQYF.

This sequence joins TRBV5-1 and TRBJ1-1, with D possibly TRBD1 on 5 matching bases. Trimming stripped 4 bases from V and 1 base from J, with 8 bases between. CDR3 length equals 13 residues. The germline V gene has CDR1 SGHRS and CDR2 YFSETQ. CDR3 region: CASSQQENTEAFF. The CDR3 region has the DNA TGCGCCAGCAGCCAACAGGAGAACACTGAAGCTTTCTTT.

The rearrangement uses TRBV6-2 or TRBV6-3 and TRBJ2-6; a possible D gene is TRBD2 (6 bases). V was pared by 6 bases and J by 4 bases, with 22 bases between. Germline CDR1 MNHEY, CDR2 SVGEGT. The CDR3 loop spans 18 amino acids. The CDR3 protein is CASSPGTEPLLGANVLTF. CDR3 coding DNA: TGTGCCAGCAGCCCCGGGACTGAACCTCTGCTCGGGGCCAACGTCCTGACTTTC.

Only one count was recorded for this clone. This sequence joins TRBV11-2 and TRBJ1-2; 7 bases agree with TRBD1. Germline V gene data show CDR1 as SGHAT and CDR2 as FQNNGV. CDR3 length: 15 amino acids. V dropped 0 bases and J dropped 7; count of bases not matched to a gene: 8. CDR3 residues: CASSLDRGGGVGYTF. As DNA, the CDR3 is TGTGCCAGCAGCTTAGACCGCGGAGGGGGCGTTGGCTACACCTTC.

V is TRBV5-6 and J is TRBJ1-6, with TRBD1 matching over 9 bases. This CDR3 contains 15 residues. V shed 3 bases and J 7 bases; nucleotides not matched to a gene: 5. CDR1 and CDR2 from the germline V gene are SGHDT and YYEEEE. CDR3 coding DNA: TGTGCCAGCAGCTGGGGACAGGGCAGGAATTCACCCCTCCACTTT. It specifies CASSWGQGRNSPLHF.

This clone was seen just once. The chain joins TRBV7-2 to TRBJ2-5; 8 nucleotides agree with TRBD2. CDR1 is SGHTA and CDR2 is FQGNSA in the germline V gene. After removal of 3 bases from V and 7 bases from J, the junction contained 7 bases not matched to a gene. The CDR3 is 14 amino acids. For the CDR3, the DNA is TGTGCCAGCAGCTTGGGGACTAGAGAAGCGACCCAGTACTTC. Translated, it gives CASSLGTREATQYF.

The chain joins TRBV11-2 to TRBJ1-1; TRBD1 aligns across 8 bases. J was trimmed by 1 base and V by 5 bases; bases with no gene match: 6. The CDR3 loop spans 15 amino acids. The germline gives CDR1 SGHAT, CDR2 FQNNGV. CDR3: CASSPRQGKNTEAFF. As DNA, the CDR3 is TGTGCCAGCAGCCCCCGACAGGGGAAGAACACTGAAGCTTTCTTT.

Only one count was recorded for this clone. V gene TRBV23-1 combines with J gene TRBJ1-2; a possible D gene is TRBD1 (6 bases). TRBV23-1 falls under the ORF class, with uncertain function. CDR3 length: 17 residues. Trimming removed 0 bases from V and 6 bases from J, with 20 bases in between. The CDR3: CASSQSGGTPSLDGYTF. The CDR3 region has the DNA TGCGCCAGCAGTCAATCGGGGGGGACACCGTCTTTGGATGGCTACACCTTC.

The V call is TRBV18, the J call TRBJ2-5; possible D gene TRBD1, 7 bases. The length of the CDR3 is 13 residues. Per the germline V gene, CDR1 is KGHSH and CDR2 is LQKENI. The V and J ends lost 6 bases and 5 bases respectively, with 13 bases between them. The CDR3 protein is CASSQQGRETQYF. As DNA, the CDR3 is TGTGCCAGCTCGCAACAGGGGAGGGAGACCCAGTACTTC.

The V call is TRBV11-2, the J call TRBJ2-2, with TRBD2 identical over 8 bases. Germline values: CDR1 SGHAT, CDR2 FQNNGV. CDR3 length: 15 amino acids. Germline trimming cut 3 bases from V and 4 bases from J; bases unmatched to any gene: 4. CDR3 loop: CASSFPGGLTGELFF. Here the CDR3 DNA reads TGTGCCAGCAGCTTCCCGGGGGGGCTCACCGGGGAGCTGTTTTTT.

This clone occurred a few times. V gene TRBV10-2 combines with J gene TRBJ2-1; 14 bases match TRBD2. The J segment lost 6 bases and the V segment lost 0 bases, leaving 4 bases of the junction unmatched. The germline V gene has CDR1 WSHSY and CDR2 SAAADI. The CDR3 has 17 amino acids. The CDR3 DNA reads TGCGCCAGCAGTGAGTCCTGGGGACTAGCGGGGGTCAATGAGCAGTTCTTC. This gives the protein CASSESWGLAGVNEQFF.

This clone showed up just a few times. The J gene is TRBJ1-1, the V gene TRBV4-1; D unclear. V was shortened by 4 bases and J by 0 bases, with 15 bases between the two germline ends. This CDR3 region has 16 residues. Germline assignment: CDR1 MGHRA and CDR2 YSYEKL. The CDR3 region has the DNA TGCGCCAGCAGCCCGACGAGGGAGTATCTGAACACTGAAGCTTTCTTT. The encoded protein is CASSPTREYLNTEAFF.

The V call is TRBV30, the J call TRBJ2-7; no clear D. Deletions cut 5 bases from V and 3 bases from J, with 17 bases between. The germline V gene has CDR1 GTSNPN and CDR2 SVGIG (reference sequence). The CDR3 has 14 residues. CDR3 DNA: TGTGCCTGGTACGCTTCGACGGGTGGCTACGAGCAGTACTTC. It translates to CAWYASTGGYEQYF.

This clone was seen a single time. CDR3 protein: CASSPKGTLLLLGYTF. The CDR3 bases are TGTGCCAGCAGCCCGAAGGGGACTTTATTGCTATTGGGCTACACCTTC. The chain employs TRBV9 and TRBJ1-2; D possibly corresponds to TRBD1 (5 bases). The CDR3 runs to 16 residues. V was pared by 4 bases and J by 8 bases, with 24 bases between. CDR1 and CDR2 from the germline V gene are SGDLS and YYNGEE.

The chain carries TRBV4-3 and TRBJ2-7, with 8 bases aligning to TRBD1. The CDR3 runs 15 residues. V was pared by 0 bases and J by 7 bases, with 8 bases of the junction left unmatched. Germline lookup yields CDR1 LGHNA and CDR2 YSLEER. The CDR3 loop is CASSQDRGPPREQYF. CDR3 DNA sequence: TGCGCCAGCAGCCAAGACAGGGGGCCCCCTCGGGAGCAGTACTTC.

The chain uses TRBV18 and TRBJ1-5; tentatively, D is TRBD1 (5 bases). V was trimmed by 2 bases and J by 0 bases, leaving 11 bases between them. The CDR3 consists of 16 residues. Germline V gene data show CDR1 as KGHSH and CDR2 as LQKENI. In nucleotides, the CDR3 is TGTGCCAGCTCACCAACGACAGCTAATAGCAATCAGCCCCAGCATTTT. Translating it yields CASSPTTANSNQPQHF.

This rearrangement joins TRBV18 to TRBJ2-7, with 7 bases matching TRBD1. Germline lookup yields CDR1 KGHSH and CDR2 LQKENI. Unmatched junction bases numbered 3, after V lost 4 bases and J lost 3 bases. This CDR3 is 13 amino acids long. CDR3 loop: CASSLGQSYEQYF. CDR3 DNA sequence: TGTGCCAGCTCACTGGGACAGAGCTACGAGCAGTACTTC.